The clone carrying this T cell receptor (beta chain) turned up a few times. Its antigen remains unknown. Sequencing of dividing CFSE-low cells from the MLR defined alloreactive TCRbeta sequences. The data were obtained in a study of T cell clones after liver transplantation. The germline V and J ends were trimmed by 6 bases and 5 bases, with 9 bases remaining between them. CDR3 length: 12 residues. In germline, CDR1 is MDHEN, CDR2 SYDVKM. The protocol was immunoSEQ multiplex PCR, while the TCRdb copy is restricted to in-frame clones and leaves out a portion. The sample holds around 4,800 clones, around 27% seen once.

The specimen was CD4+ T cells from cultured PBMCs. The source is a human patient who received a liver transplant. Some T cells may trace back to the graft donor. The chain couples TRBV28 to TRBJ2-3, with D perhaps TRBD2 (6 bases). This CDR3 is CASSLGGDTQYF. CDR3 sequence (DNA): TGTGCCAGCAGCCTCGGGGGAGATACGCAGTATTTT.